This T cell receptor beta chain was captured in a study of blood T cell repertoires in COVID-19. TCRdb's table, derived via immunoSEQ multiplex PCR, lists solely in-frame clones and lacks some. Seen here are about 140,000 clones, around 81% observed once, and the top ten hold 3% to 5%. The junction had 9 bases not matched to a gene; V was cut back by 3 bases and J by 3 bases. The germline V gene has CDR1 MDHEN and CDR2 SYDVKM. This CDR3 region has 16 residues. Sequencing was performed on peripheral blood. The chain has TRBV28 and TRBJ2-3; 7 bases agree with TRBD2. The sequence was collected from a woman in her sixties with acute or convalescent COVID-19. The CDR3 is CASSFGLDSVTDTQYF. CDR3 DNA sequence: TGTGCCAGCAGTTTCGGACTAGATTCAGTTACAGATACGCAGTATTTT. The entire variable domain, with the rest obtained from reference TRBV28 and TRBJ2-3, is as follows: DVKVTQSSRYLVKRTGEKVFLECVQDMDHENMFWYRQDPGLGLRLIYFSYDVKMKEKGDIPEGYSVSREKKERFSLILESASTNQTSMYLCASSFGLDSVTDTQYFGPGTRLTVL.